Below, 11 T cell receptor beta chains from the same sample are listed, as sequenced in a study of T cell changes during pregnancy in multiple sclerosis. Sequenced by immunoSEQ multiplex PCR; TCRdb stores in-frame clones only, minus some. The table records around 96,000 clones, 94% of them present only once. This specimen consisted of peripheral blood, obtained after pregnancy. These receptors were collected from a female donor in good health, enrolled as a control in a pregnancy study.

This rearrangement joins TRBV29-1 to TRBJ2-1, with 10 bases that match TRBD2. V was clipped by 6 bases and J by 9 bases; unmatched bases: 11. Germline-derived CDR1 and CDR2 are SQVTM and ANQGSEA. This CDR3 region has 14 residues. The CDR3: CSVAGTSDLSEQFF. The CDR3 DNA sequence: TGCAGCGTGGCCGGGACTAGCGATCTCTCTGAGCAGTTCTTC.

The chain links TRBV28 to TRBJ1-2; TRBD1 matches 12 bases. The V gene end was trimmed by 6 bases and the J gene end by 2 bases; junction bases not matched to a gene: 4. The CDR3 is 15 residues long. Germline V gives CDR1 MDHEN, CDR2 SYDVKM. As DNA, the CDR3 is TGTGCCAGCAGGACCGGGACAGGGGGCAACTATGGCTACACCTTC. This codes for CASRTGTGGNYGYTF.

The V and J genes are TRBV7-9 and TRBJ2-7; 10 bases fit TRBD1. This CDR3 contains 13 residues. The germline V gene has CDR1 SEHNR and CDR2 FQNEAQ (reference sequence). V was pared by 5 bases and J by 7 bases, with 5 bases of the junction left unmatched. The CDR3 sequence: CASSMDRGAEQYF. The CDR3 bases are TGTGCCAGCAGCATGGACAGGGGGGCTGAGCAGTACTTC.

The gene calls are TRBV6-6 and TRBJ1-1; D gene unclear. The CDR3 is 15 residues long. Germline V lookup: CDR1 MNHNY, CDR2 SVGAGI (reference sequence). The V end was cut by 2 bases, the J end by 1 base, with 11 bases between. The CDR3 spells CASSYGLGGNTEAFF. Written as DNA, the CDR3 is TGTGCCAGCAGTTACGGGCTGGGTGGGAACACTGAAGCTTTCTTT.

The chain combines TRBV5-4 with TRBJ2-2; TRBD2 agrees at 8 bases. The CDR3 contains 16 residues. Trimming at V came to 0 bases and at J to 7 bases, leaving 8 bases not matched to a gene. The V gene's germline CDR1 is SGHNT and CDR2 YYREEE (reference sequence). CDR3 bases: TGTGCCAGCAGCTTGGCAAGCGGGAGATTGGGCGGGGAGCTGTTTTTT. This sequence encodes CASSLASGRLGGELFF.

The chain uses TRBV28 and TRBJ2-5, with 7 bases that match TRBD1. After removal of 4 bases from V and 2 bases from J, the junction contained 7 bases not matched to a gene. Germline V gene lookup returns CDR1 MDHEN and CDR2 SYDVKM. This CDR3 is built from 15 residues. The CDR3 coding sequence is TGTGCCAGCAGTTCGACAGGGATGGCGCAAGAGACCCAGTACTTC. Protein product: CASSSTGMAQETQYF.

V and J are TRBV11-1 and TRBJ1-4, with D unresolved. Trimming shortened V by 6 bases and J by 4 bases, and 27 bases separated the two germline ends. Germline V lookup: CDR1 SGHAT, CDR2 FQDESV (reference sequence). The CDR3 spans 19 residues. CDR3 DNA: TGTGCCAGCAGTCCATACGGCGGCTCCTCGGGGTGGGGTAATGAAAAACTGTTTTTT. Its protein product is CASSPYGGSSGWGNEKLFF.

The rearrangement links TRBV5-1 to TRBJ2-4; 10 bases line up with TRBD1. Trimming took 0 bases from V and 7 from J; bases not matched to a gene: 4. CDR3 length equals 15 residues. Germline CDR1 is SGHRS and CDR2 is YFSETQ. The CDR3 is CASSLAQGQGNIQYF. CDR3 DNA sequence: TGCGCCAGCAGCTTGGCCCAGGGACAGGGGAACATTCAGTACTTC.

The chain employs TRBV30 and TRBJ2-3; D may be TRBD2 (6 bases). Trimming stripped 2 bases from V and 0 bases from J, with 9 bases between. The CDR3 spans 14 residues. Per the germline V gene, CDR1 is GTSNPN and CDR2 is SVGIG (reference sequence). CDR3 sequence: CAWSTGDSTDTQYF. In nucleotides, the CDR3 is TGTGCCTGGAGTACGGGGGATAGCACAGATACGCAGTATTTT.

The rearrangement links TRBV6-6 to TRBJ2-7, with 7 bases lining up with TRBD1. V gave up 6 bases and J gave up 3 bases; unmatched junction bases: 5. The CDR3 is 13 residues long. Germline V CDR1 and CDR2: MNHNY, SVGAGI (reference sequence). The CDR3, as DNA: TGTGCCAGCAGCAAGGGACAGAACTACGAGCAGTACTTC. This gives the protein CASSKGQNYEQYF.

The chain joins TRBV7-6 to TRBJ2-7; 7 nucleotides agree with TRBD1. The ends lost 2 bases at V and 5 bases at J; junction bases unmatched: 15. Germline V lookup: CDR1 SGHVS, CDR2 FNYEAQ. The CDR3 extends over 17 amino acids. The CDR3, as DNA: TGTGCCAGCAGCTTAACCCAACGACAGGGCCCATTGGACGAGCAGTACTTC. Its protein product is CASSLTQRQGPLDEQYF.